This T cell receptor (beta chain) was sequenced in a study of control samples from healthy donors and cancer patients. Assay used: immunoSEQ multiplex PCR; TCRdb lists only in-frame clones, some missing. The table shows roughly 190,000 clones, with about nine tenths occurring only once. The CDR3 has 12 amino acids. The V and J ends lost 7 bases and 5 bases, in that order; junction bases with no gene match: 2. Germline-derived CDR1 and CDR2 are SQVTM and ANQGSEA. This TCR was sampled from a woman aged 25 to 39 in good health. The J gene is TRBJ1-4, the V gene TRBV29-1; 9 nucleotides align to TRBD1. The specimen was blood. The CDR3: CSGGQGNEKLFF. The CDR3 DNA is TGCAGCGGGGGACAGGGCAATGAAAAACTGTTTTTT.